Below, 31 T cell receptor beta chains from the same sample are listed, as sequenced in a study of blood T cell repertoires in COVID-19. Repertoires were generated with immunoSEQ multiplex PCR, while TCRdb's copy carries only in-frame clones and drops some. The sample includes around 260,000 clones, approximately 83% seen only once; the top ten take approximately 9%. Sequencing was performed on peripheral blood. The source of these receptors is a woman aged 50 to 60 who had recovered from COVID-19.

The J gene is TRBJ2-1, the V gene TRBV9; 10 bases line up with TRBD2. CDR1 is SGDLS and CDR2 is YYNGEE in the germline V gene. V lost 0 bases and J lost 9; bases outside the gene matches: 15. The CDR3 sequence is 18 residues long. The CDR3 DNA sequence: TGTGCCAGCAGCGTAGCCCACAGAGCGGGAGGGCCGGATCTTGAGCAGTTCTTC. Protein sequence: CASSVAHRAGGPDLEQFF.

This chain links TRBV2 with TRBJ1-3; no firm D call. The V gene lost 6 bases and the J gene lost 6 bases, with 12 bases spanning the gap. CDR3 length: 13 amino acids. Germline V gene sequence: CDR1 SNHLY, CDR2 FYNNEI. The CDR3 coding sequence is TGTGCCAGCAGGCAACACCCACAAAACACCATATATTTT. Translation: CASRQHPQNTIYF.

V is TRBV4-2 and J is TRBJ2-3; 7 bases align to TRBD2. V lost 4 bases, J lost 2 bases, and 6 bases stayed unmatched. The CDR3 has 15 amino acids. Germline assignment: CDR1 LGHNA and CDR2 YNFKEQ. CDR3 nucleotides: TGTGCCAGCAGCCGGGGGGGAGGGAACACAGATACGCAGTATTTT. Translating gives CASSRGGGNTDTQYF.

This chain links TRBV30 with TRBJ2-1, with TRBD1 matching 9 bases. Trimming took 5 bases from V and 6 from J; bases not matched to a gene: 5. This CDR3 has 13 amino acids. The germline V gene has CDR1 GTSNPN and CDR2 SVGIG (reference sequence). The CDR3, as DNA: TGTGCCTGGGCCGGGACAGGGCTCAATGAGCAGTTCTTC. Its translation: CAWAGTGLNEQFF.

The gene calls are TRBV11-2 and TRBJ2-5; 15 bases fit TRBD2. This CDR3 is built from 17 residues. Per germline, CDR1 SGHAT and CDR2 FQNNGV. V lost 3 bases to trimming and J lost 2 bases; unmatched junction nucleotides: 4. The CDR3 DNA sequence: TGTGCCAGCAGCTTCGGGACTAGCGGGGGGAGGCAAGAGACCCAGTACTTC. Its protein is CASSFGTSGGRQETQYF.

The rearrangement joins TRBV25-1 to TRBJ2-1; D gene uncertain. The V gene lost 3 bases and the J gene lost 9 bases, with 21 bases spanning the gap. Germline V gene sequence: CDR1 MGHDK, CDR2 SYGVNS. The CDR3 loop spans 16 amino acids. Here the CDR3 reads CASSELMSIGHIEQFF. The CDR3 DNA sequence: TGTGCCAGCAGTGAGTTAATGAGTATTGGTCATATTGAGCAGTTCTTC.

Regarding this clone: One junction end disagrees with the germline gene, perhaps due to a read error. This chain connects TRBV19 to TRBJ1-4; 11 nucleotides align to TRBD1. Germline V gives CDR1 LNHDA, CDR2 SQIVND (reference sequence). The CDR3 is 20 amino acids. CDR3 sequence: CASSSDRGPLPGRMNGKLFF. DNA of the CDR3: TGTGCCAGTAGTTCGGACAGGGGGCCACTTCCTGGCCGAATGAATGGAAAACTGTTTTTT.

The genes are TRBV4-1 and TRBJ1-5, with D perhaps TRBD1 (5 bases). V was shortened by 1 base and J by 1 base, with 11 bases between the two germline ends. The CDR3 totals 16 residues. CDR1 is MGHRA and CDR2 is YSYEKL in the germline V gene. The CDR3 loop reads CASSQARGVSNQPQHF. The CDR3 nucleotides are TGCGCCAGCAGCCAAGCGCGGGGGGTGAGCAATCAGCCCCAGCATTTT.

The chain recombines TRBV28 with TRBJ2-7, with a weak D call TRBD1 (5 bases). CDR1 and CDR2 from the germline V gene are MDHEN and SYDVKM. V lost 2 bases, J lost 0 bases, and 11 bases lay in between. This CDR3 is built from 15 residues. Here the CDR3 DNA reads TGTGCCAGCAGTTTAGAGCCAGGGCTCTCCTACGAGCAGTACTTC. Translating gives CASSLEPGLSYEQYF.

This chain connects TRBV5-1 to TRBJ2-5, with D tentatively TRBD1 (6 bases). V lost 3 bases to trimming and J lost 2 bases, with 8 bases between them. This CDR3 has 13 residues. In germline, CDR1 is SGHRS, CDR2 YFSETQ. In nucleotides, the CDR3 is TGCGCCAGCAGCTGGCAGGGGCAAGAGACCCAGTACTTC. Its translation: CASSWQGQETQYF.

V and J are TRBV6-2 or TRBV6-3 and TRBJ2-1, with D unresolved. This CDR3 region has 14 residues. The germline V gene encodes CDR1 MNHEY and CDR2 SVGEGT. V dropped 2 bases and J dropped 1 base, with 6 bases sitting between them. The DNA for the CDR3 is TGTGCCAGCAGTTACGCGGATTCCTACAATGAGCAGTTCTTC. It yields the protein CASSYADSYNEQFF.

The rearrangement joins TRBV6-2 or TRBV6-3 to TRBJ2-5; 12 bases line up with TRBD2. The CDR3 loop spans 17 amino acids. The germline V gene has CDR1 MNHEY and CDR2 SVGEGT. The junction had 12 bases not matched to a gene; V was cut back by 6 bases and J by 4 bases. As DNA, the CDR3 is TGTGCCAGCAGCCCCAACGGACTAGCGGGAAGAGGAGAGACCCAGTACTTC. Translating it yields CASSPNGLAGRGETQYF.

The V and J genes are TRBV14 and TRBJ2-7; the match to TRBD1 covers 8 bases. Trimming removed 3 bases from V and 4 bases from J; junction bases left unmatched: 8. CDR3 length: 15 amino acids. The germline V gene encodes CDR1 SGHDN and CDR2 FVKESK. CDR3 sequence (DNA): TGTGCCAGCAGCCAGTTACAGGGGGTCCAGTACGAGCAGTACTTC. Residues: CASSQLQGVQYEQYF.

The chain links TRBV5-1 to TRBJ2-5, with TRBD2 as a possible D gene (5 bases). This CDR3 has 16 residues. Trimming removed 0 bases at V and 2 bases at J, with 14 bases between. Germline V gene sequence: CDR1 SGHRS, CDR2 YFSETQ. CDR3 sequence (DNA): TGCGCCAGCAGCTTGGAACCGGGGAGTTTACAAGAGACCCAGTACTTC. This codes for CASSLEPGSLQETQYF.

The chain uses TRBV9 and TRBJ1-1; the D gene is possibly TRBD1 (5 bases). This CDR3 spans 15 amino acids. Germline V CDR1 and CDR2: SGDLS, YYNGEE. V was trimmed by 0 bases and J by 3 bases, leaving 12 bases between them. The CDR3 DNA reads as TGTGCCAGCAGCGTAGTGGGGGGATCGGACACTGAAGCTTTCTTT. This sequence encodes CASSVVGGSDTEAFF.

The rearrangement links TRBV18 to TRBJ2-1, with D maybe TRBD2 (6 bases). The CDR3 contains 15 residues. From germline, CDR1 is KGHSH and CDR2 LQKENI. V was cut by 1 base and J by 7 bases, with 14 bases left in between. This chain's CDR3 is CASSPRGEAENEQFF. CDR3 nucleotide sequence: TGTGCCAGCTCACCACGGGGGGAGGCGGAGAATGAGCAGTTCTTC.

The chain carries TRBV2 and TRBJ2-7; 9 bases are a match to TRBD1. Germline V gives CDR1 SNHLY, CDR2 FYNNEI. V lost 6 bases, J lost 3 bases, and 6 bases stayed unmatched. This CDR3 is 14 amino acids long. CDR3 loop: CASRPQGAHYEQYF. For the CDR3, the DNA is TGTGCCAGCAGGCCACAGGGGGCACACTACGAGCAGTACTTC.

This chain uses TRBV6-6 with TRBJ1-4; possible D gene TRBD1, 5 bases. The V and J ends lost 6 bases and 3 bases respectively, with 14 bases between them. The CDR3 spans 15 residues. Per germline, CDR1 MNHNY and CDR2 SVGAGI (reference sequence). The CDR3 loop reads CASRTTGGANEKLFF. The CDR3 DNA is TGTGCCAGCAGAACAACCGGGGGTGCTAATGAAAAACTGTTTTTT.

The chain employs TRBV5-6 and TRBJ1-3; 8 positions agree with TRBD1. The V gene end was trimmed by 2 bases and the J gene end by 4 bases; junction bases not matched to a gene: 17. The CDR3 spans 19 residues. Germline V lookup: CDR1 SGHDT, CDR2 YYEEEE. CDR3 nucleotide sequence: TGTGCCAGCAGCTTCCGGCCAGGGGGCTGGACCCGGTTCGGAAACACCATATATTTT. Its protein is CASSFRPGGWTRFGNTIYF.

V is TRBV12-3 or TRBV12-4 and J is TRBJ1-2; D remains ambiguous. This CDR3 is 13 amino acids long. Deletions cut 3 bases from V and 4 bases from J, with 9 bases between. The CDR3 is CASSFSEPYGYTF. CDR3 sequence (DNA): TGTGCCAGCAGTTTTAGTGAACCCTATGGCTACACCTTC.

The CDR3 loop reads CASSERTGGNEKLFF. In DNA, the CDR3 is TGTGCCAGCAGCGAGAGGACAGGGGGTAATGAAAAACTGTTTTTT. The rearrangement joins TRBV2 to TRBJ1-4; TRBD1 matches 10 bases. V dropped 6 bases and J dropped 4; count of bases not matched to a gene: 5. In germline, CDR1 is SNHLY, CDR2 FYNNEI. The CDR3 runs 15 residues.

This CDR3 reads CASSLDRAEFNEQFF. Written as DNA, the CDR3 is TGTGCCAGCAGCCTTGACAGGGCGGAATTCAATGAGCAGTTCTTC. The chain recombines TRBV6-2 or TRBV6-3 with TRBJ2-1, with 7 bases fitting TRBD1. The germline CDR1 and CDR2 sequences are MNHEY and SVGEGT. With 6 bases clipped from V and 6 bases from J, the junction kept 11 bases outside the gene matches. The CDR3 runs 15 residues.

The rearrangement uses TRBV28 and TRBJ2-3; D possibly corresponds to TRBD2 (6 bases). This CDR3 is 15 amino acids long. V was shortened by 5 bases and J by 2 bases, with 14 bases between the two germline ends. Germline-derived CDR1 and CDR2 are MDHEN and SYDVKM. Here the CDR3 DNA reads TGTGCCAGCAGTCTGGGGACTCTGAACACAGATACGCAGTATTTT. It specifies CASSLGTLNTDTQYF. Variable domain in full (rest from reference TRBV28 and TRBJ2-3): DVKVTQSSRYLVKRTGEKVFLECVQDMDHENMFWYRQDPGLGLRLIYFSYDVKMKEKGDIPEGYSVSREKKERFSLILESASTNQTSMYLCASSLGTLNTDTQYFGPGTRLTVL.

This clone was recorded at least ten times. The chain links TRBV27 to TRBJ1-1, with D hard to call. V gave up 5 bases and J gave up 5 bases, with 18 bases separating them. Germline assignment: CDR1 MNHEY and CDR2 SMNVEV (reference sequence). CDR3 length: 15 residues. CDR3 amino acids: CASSSLAGRATEAFF. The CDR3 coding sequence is TGTGCCAGCAGTAGCCTAGCGGGGAGGGCTACTGAAGCTTTCTTT.

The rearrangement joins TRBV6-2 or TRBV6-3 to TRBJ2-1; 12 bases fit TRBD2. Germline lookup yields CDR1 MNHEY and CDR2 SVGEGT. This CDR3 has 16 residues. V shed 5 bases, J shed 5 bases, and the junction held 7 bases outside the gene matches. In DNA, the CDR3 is TGTGCCAGCAGTGACTGGACTAGCGGGACCAACAATGAGCAGTTCTTC. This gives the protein CASSDWTSGTNNEQFF.

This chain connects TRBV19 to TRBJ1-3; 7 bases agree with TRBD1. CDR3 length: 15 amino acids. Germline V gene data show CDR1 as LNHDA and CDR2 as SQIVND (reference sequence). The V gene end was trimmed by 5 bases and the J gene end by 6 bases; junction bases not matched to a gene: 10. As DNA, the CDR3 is TGTGCCAGTAGTGTCAGGACAGGCATCGAAAACACCATATATTTT. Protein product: CASSVRTGIENTIYF.

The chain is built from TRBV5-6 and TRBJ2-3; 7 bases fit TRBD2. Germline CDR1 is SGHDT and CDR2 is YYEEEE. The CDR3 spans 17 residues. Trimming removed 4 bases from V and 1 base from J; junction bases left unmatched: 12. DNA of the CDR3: TGTGCCAGCAGCCTCGCCAGCACTAGCGCCCGCACAGATACGCAGTATTTT. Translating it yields CASSLASTSARTDTQYF.

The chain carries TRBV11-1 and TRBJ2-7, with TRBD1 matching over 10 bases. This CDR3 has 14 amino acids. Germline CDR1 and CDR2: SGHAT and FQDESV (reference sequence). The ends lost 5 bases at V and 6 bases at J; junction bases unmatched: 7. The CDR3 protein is CASSPTWTGGEQYF. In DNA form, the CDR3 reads TGTGCCAGCAGCCCGACCTGGACAGGGGGCGAGCAGTACTTC.

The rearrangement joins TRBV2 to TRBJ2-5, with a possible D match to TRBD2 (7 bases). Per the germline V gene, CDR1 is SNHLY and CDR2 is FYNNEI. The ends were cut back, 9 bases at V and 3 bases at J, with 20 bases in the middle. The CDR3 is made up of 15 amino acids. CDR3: CARELGGLQKETQYF. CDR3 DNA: TGTGCCAGAGAATTAGGGGGACTACAGAAAGAGACCCAGTACTTC.

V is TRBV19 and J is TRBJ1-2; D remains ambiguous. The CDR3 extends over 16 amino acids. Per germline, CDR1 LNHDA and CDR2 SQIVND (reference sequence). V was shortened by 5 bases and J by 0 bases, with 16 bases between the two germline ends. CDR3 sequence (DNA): TGTGCCAGTAGTCCCCCACACCGGGGTTCTAACTATGGCTACACCTTC. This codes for CASSPPHRGSNYGYTF.

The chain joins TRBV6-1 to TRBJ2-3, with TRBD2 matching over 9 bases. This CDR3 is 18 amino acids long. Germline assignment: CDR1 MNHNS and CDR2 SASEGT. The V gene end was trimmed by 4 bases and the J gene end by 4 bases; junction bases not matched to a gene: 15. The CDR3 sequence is CASSARTPSGEAADTQYF. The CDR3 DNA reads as TGTGCCAGCAGTGCCCGAACCCCTAGCGGGGAGGCGGCAGATACGCAGTATTTT.